These 15 T cell receptor beta chains originate from one sample sequenced in a study of T cells in Graves' hyperthyroidism and ophthalmopathy. Amplified TCR beta CDR3 regions came from RNA transcripts. During a first-round RT-PCR of the TCR CDR3, the HTBI primer set was used. MiXCR was run by TCRdb on the multiplex PCR reads, yielding one entry per CDR3 protein. The sample holds about 280,000 distinct CDR3 sequences, less than 30% seen once. Sequenced sample: blood. Receptor source: a man aged 35-49 years with Graves' hyperthyroidism that later progressed to Graves' ophthalmopathy.

In its sample, this clonotype was seen many times. The rearrangement joins TRBV7-2 to TRBJ2-5, with no clear D. CDR1 is SGHTA and CDR2 is FQGNSA in the germline V gene. There are 15 residues in the CDR3. Trimming took off 1 base at V and 5 bases at J, with 14 bases between the two ends. The CDR3 here is CASSLDPNPVETQYF. For the CDR3, the DNA is TGTGCCAGCAGCTTAGACCCGAACCCGGTGGAGACCCAGTACTTC.

J is TRBJ2-6 and V is TRBV12-3 or TRBV12-4; D is unclear. The CDR3 totals 16 residues. Trimming left V 5 bases short and J 0 bases short, with 11 bases between. The CDR3 region has the DNA TGTGCCAGCAGTCCAAGCCTGAGCTCTGGGGCCAACGTCCTGACTTTC. Translation: CASSPSLSSGANVLTF.

This clonotype was seen ten or more times. The chain links TRBV12-3 or TRBV12-4 to TRBJ2-7, with a tentative D call TRBD2 (6 bases). Trimming took off 2 bases at V and 2 bases at J, with 10 bases between the two ends. The CDR3 consists of 14 residues. CDR3 sequence: CASSLTGSTYEQYF. In DNA, the CDR3 is TGTGCCAGCAGTTTAACCGGGAGCACCTACGAGCAGTACTTC.

This clonotype was seen only a few times. The V gene is TRBV6-1, the J gene TRBJ1-1, with TRBD1 matching over 7 bases. Germline CDR1 and CDR2: MNHNS and SASEGT. V trimming: 2 bases; J trimming: 1 base; junction bases outside the gene matches: 7. CDR3 length: 16 residues. The CDR3 reads CASSETTGTENTEAFF. The CDR3 nucleotides read TGTGCCAGCAGTGAAACGACCGGGACAGAGAACACTGAAGCTTTCTTT.

This clonotype was observed at least ten times. This chain uses TRBV5-6 with TRBJ1-1, with unresolved D. The CDR3 has 13 amino acids. The V end lost 2 bases, the J end lost 4 bases, and 9 bases lay between the germline ends. Germline CDR1 and CDR2: SGHDT and YYEEEE. CDR3 DNA: TGTGCCAGCAGCTTTAGCCGGGCCACTGAAGCTTTCTTT. This sequence encodes CASSFSRATEAFF.

This clonotype was found a few times. This sequence joins TRBV4-1 and TRBJ1-5, with a weak D call TRBD1 (5 bases). V was clipped by 2 bases and J by 7 bases, with 18 bases between them. This CDR3 contains 16 residues. Germline values: CDR1 MGHRA, CDR2 YSYEKL. The CDR3 region is CASSQSGTRGPQPQHF. The CDR3 DNA is TGCGCCAGCAGCCAATCCGGGACGAGAGGGCCCCAGCCCCAGCATTTT.

This clonotype was detected ten times or more. The gene calls are TRBV30 and TRBJ2-2; the D gene is possibly TRBD1 (6 bases). The CDR3 runs 14 residues. Per the germline V gene, CDR1 is GTSNPN and CDR2 is SVGIG (reference sequence). V lost 3 bases and J lost 0, with 8 bases in between. The CDR3 bases are TGTGCCTGGAGGGACAGAACGAACACCGGGGAGCTGTTTTTT. Protein product: CAWRDRTNTGELFF.

This clonotype has ten or more counts. J is TRBJ2-7 and V is TRBV6-1, with TRBD1 matching 7 bases. The J segment lost 4 bases and the V segment lost 2 bases, leaving 8 bases of the junction unmatched. Per the germline V gene, CDR1 is MNHNS and CDR2 is SASEGT. The CDR3 loop spans 15 amino acids. The CDR3 DNA is TGTGCCAGCAGTGAACTATGGGACAGAGAGTACGAGCAGTACTTC. Protein product: CASSELWDREYEQYF.

This clonotype occurred many times. The chain joins TRBV15 to TRBJ2-3, with D uncertain. This CDR3 has 14 residues. V lost 0 bases, J lost 1 base, and 5 bases lay in between. CDR1 and CDR2 (germline): LNHNV, YYDKDF (reference sequence). CDR3 sequence: CATSRDWGTDTQYF. For the CDR3, the DNA is TGTGCCACCAGCAGAGATTGGGGCACAGATACGCAGTATTTT.

This clonotype was recorded many times. The rearrangement uses TRBV6-1 and TRBJ2-5; 9 bases align to TRBD2. Germline V gene sequence: CDR1 MNHNS, CDR2 SASEGT. Losses at the gene ends were 11 bases for V and 5 bases for J; bases not matched to a gene: 6. CDR3 length: 12 residues. DNA for the CDR3: TGTGCCTCGACGGCGGGGGGGGAGACCCAGTACTTC. This translates into CASTAGGETQYF.

This clonotype was recorded many times. This chain links TRBV12-3 or TRBV12-4 with TRBJ2-7; TRBD1 agrees at 7 bases. V lost 3 bases, J lost 4 bases, and 9 bases stayed unmatched. The CDR3 has 15 residues. CDR3 sequence reads: CASSFWEGGQYEQYF. The CDR3 DNA is TGTGCCAGCAGTTTTTGGGAAGGGGGCCAATACGAGCAGTACTTC.

A remark on this clonotype: One base away lies a much larger clone, so this may be a sequencing read error. The gene calls are TRBV5-1 and TRBJ2-5; the D gene is possibly TRBD2 (6 bases). CDR3 length: 14 residues. Per germline, CDR1 SGHRS and CDR2 YFSETQ. DNA of the CDR3: TGCGCCGGCAGTGAGGGAGGAGTTCGGGAGACCCAGTACTTC. Protein sequence: CAGSEGGVRETQYF.

Note on this clonotype: A much larger clone differs from this one at a single base, so this may be a read error. The chain couples TRBV4-1 to TRBJ2-6; D remains ambiguous. From germline, CDR1 is MGHRA and CDR2 YSYEKL. The CDR3 contains 16 residues. CDR3 sequence (DNA): TGCGCCAGCAGCCAAGAGCAAAGGCAGGCGGCCAAGGTCCTGACTTTC. As protein: CASSQEQRQAAKVLTF.

This clonotype was observed at least ten times. The V and J genes are TRBV2 and TRBJ2-2, with 8 nucleotides matching TRBD2. The CDR3 sequence is 18 residues long. V lost 5 bases, J lost 7 bases, and 18 bases stayed unmatched. Germline V gene sequence: CDR1 SNHLY, CDR2 FYNNEI. The CDR3 reads CASSTSRDREGLYGELFF. As DNA, the CDR3 is TGTGCCAGCAGTACAAGTCGGGACCGGGAGGGCCTGTACGGGGAGCTGTTTTTT.

This chain's CDR3 is CASSHSLENTEAFF. The CDR3 nucleotides read TGTGCCAGCAGCCATTCCTTAGAGAACACTGAAGCTTTCTTT. This chain uses TRBV12-3 or TRBV12-4 with TRBJ1-1; D gene ambiguous. This CDR3 comprises 14 residues. The ends were cut back, 6 bases at V and 1 base at J, with 12 bases in the middle.